Included here is one T cell receptor beta chain sequence, with context. Antigen: not known. The record originates from a study of OX40 agonist ivuxolimab in advanced cancers. Study-wide results and limits: Clones of CD4+ and CD8+ blood T cells grew by week 6 at doses of 0.1 to 3.0 mg/kg.

The germline V gene has CDR1 SNHLY and CDR2 FYNNEI. This CDR3 is 14 amino acids long. V was shortened by 6 bases and J by 8 bases, with 14 bases between the two germline ends. Sequencing was performed with immunoSEQ multiplex PCR; in TCRdb, only in-frame clones are kept and a portion is missing. The table lists around 70,000 clones, about 86% of them singletons, with 2.5% to 3% in the top ten. The source is an adult with an advanced solid tumor such as melanoma, head and neck, liver or kidney cancer. The J gene is TRBJ1-6, the V gene TRBV2, with D hard to call. Sequenced material: CD4+ or CD8+ T cells sorted from blood, taken in a trial of the OX40 agonist ivuxolimab. Here the CDR3 reads CASRDPVPYSPLHF. The CDR3 region has the DNA TGTGCCAGCAGAGACCCGGTCCCTTATTCACCCCTCCACTTT.